The next 16 T cell receptor beta chains were all read from a single sample in a study of CD4+ T cells in melanoma. The assay was immunoSEQ multiplex PCR, and TCRdb's table has in-frame clones only and misses some. The table has about 110,000 clones, roughly 90% seen once. Sample: peripheral blood. These receptors were taken from a human donor with melanoma.

This chain joins TRBV6-4 and TRBJ2-2; 9 bases align to TRBD1. This CDR3 is built from 16 residues. With 3 bases clipped from V and 4 bases from J, the junction kept 6 bases outside the gene matches. Per germline, CDR1 MRHNA and CDR2 SNTAGT. CDR3 DNA: TGTGCCAGCAGTGAAAAACAGGGGGCCGGCACCGGGGAGCTGTTTTTT. This encodes CASSEKQGAGTGELFF.

The genes are TRBV7-6 and TRBJ2-4; D may match TRBD1 or TRBD2 (5 bases each). The germline gives CDR1 SGHVS, CDR2 FNYEAQ. Trimming cost V 1 base and J 6 bases, with 19 bases left between them. This CDR3 has 17 amino acids. The CDR3 bases are TGTGCCAGCAGCTTAGAGGCAGGGAGTAGCTCTGGAAACATTCAGTACTTC. It yields the protein CASSLEAGSSSGNIQYF.

V usage is TRBV4-2 and J usage is TRBJ2-3; D not certain. This CDR3 has 17 amino acids. The V end was cut by 1 base, the J end by 1 base, with 15 bases between. CDR1 is LGHNA and CDR2 is YNFKEQ in the germline V gene. The CDR3 bases are TGTGCCAGCAGCCAAGTCCCCCCGGCTTCTGGCACAGATACGCAGTATTTT. It translates to CASSQVPPASGTDTQYF.

This chain uses TRBV28 with TRBJ2-4; the match to TRBD1 covers 7 bases. Trimming removed 6 bases from V and 6 bases from J; junction bases left unmatched: 2. This CDR3 spans 12 amino acids. CDR1 is MDHEN, CDR2 SYDVKM, per germline. The CDR3 is CASRGQLNIQYF. Written as DNA, the CDR3 is TGTGCCAGCAGGGGACAGTTAAACATTCAGTACTTC.

This clone was seen a single time. CDR3 residues: CSAKQGTRYTF. CDR3 nucleotide sequence: TGCAGTGCTAAACAGGGGACACGCTACACCTTC. The chain is built from TRBV20-1 and TRBJ1-2, with 7 positions matching TRBD1. The CDR3 length is 11 residues. CDR1 DFQATT and CDR2 SNEGSKA come from the germline V gene (reference sequence). V trimming: 4 bases; J trimming: 9 bases; junction bases outside the gene matches: 5.

The chain couples TRBV5-5 to TRBJ2-7; possible D gene TRBD1, 5 bases. Germline lookup yields CDR1 SGHKS and CDR2 YYEKEE (reference sequence). The length of the CDR3 is 16 residues. V was pared by 2 bases and J by 0 bases, with 15 bases between. The CDR3, as DNA: TGTGCCAGCAGCTTTCTCTTCAGACAGTACTCCTACGAGCAGTACTTC. This sequence encodes CASSFLFRQYSYEQYF.

This clone was observed a few times. The chain couples TRBV5-6 to TRBJ1-2; TRBD1 matches at 7 bases. The CDR3 has 15 residues. The V gene's germline CDR1 is SGHDT and CDR2 YYEEEE. With V trimmed by 3 bases and J by 7 bases, 12 bases remained unmatched. CDR3 DNA sequence: TGTGCCAGCAGCTGGATGACAGGGTTCTCGGCTGGCTACACCTTC. Translating gives CASSWMTGFSAGYTF.

CDR3 in amino acids: CASSDDLYSRETQYF. The CDR3 nucleotides read TGTGCCAGCAGTGATGATCTTTATTCCCGGGAGACCCAGTACTTC. The J gene is TRBJ2-5, the V gene TRBV2; no clear D gene. There are 15 residues in the CDR3. V was cut by 3 bases and J by 5 bases, with 16 bases left in between. Germline V CDR1 and CDR2: SNHLY, FYNNEI.

This chain links TRBV28 with TRBJ2-7, with D perhaps matching TRBD2 (5 bases). This CDR3 region has 14 residues. Deletions cut 4 bases from V and 4 bases from J, with 14 bases between. Per germline, CDR1 MDHEN and CDR2 SYDVKM. The CDR3 region is CASSWPGFLYEQYF. The CDR3 DNA follows: TGTGCCAGCAGTTGGCCGGGGTTCCTTTACGAGCAGTACTTC.

This chain uses TRBV7-9 with TRBJ2-3; 7 positions agree with TRBD1. This CDR3 is built from 16 residues. Germline V gene sequence: CDR1 SEHNR, CDR2 FQNEAQ (reference sequence). Trimming took 2 bases from V and 2 from J; bases not matched to a gene: 7. CDR3 bases: TGTGCCAGCAGCTTATCGCTGGACAGGAACACAGATACGCAGTATTTT. Amino acid sequence: CASSLSLDRNTDTQYF.

The V gene is TRBV25-1, the J gene TRBJ2-3; D gene unclear. V lost 2 bases and J 5 bases, leaving 5 bases between the germline ends. The length of the CDR3 is 12 residues. CDR1 MGHDK and CDR2 SYGVNS come from the germline V gene. The CDR3, as DNA: TGTGCCAGCAGTGAACCGAAAGATACGCAGTATTTT. Translated, it gives CASSEPKDTQYF.

The chain carries TRBV5-4 and TRBJ2-2, with D uncertain. The V and J ends lost 0 bases and 5 bases respectively, with 8 bases between them. Germline lookup yields CDR1 SGHNT and CDR2 YYREEE (reference sequence). The CDR3 runs to 14 residues. The chain's CDR3 is CASSLDMGTGELFF. The CDR3 DNA reads TGTGCCAGCAGCTTGGACATGGGTACCGGGGAGCTGTTTTTT.

The genes are TRBV5-4 and TRBJ2-1; TRBD1 or TRBD2 may be the D gene (7 bases each). V lost 3 bases to trimming and J lost 4 bases, with 17 bases between them. The V gene's germline CDR1 is SGHNT and CDR2 YYREEE (reference sequence). This CDR3 comprises 16 residues. The CDR3 sequence is CASSSGGASGYNEQFF. The CDR3 DNA sequence: TGTGCCAGCAGCTCAGGGGGAGCTAGCGGATACAATGAGCAGTTCTTC. The variable domain in full, completed from reference TRBV5-4 and TRBJ2-1, reads ETGVTQSPTHLIKTRGQQVTLRCSSQSGHNTVSWYQQALGQGPQFIFQYYREEENGRGNFPPRFSGLQFPNYSSELNVNALELDDSALYLCASSSGGASGYNEQFFGPGTRLTVL.

The CDR3 protein is CAIRGTSGTQETQYF. The CDR3 coding sequence is TGTGCCATCAGAGGGACTAGCGGTACCCAAGAGACCCAGTACTTC. The chain links TRBV10-3 to TRBJ2-5; 11 bases line up with TRBD2. V shed 6 bases and J 1 base; nucleotides not matched to a gene: 4. This CDR3 is 15 amino acids long. The germline gives CDR1 ENHRY, CDR2 SYGVKD.

This clone was recorded only once. The rearrangement links TRBV29-1 to TRBJ1-3; 8 nucleotides line up with TRBD1. Germline V gene data show CDR1 as SQVTM and CDR2 as ANQGSEA. V lost 1 base to trimming and J lost 4 bases; unmatched junction nucleotides: 0. This CDR3 has 13 amino acids. CDR3 region: CSVEGTGGNTIYF. The CDR3 nucleotides read TGCAGCGTTGAAGGGACAGGGGGAAACACCATATATTTT.

The chain recombines TRBV2 with TRBJ1-5; TRBD1 matches 9 bases. V trimming: 6 bases; J trimming: 4 bases; junction bases outside the gene matches: 1. There are 13 residues in the CDR3. Germline V lookup: CDR1 SNHLY, CDR2 FYNNEI. CDR3 sequence reads: CASRTGGNQPQHF. The CDR3 coding sequence is TGTGCCAGCAGGACAGGGGGAAATCAGCCCCAGCATTTT. Variable domain in full (rest from reference TRBV2 and TRBJ1-5): EPEVTQTPSHQVTQMGQEVILRCVPISNHLYFYWYRQILGQKVEFLVSFYNNEISEKSEIFDDQFSVERPDGSNFTLKIRSTKLEDSAMYFCASRTGGNQPQHFGDGTRLSIL.